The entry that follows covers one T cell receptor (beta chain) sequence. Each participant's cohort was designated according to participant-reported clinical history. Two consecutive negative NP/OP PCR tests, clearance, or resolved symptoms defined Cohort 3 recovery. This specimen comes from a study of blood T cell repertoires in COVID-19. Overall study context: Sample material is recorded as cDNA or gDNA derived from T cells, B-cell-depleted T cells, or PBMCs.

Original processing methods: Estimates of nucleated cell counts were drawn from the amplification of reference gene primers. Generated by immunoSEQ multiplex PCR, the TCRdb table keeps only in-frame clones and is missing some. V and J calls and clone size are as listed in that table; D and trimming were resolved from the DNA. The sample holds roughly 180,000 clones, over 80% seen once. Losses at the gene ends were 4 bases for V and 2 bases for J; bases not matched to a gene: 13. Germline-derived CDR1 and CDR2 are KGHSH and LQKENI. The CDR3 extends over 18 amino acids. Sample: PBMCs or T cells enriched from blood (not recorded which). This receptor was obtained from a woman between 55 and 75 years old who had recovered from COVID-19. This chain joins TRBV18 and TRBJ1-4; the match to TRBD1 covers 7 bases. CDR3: CASSRTPATGRTNEKLFF. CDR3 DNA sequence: TGTGCCAGCTCACGGACCCCCGCGACAGGGAGGACTAATGAAAAACTGTTTTTT.